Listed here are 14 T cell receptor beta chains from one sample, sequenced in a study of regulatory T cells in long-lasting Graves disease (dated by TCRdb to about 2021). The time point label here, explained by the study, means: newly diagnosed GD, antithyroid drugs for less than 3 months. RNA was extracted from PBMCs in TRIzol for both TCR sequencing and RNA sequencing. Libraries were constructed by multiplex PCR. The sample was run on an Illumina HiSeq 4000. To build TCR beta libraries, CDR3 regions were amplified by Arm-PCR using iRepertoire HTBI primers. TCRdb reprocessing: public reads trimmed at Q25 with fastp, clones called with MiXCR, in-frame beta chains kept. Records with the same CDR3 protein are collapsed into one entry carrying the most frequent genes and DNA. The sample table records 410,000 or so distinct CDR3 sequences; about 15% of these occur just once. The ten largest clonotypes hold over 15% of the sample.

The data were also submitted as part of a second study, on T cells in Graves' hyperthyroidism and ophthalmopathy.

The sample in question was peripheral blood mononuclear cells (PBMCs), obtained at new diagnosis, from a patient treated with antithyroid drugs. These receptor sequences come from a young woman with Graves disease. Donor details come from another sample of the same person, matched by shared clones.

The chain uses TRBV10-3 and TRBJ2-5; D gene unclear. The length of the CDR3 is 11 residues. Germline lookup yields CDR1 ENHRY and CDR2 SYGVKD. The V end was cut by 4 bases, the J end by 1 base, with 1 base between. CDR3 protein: CAISAQETQYF. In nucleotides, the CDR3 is TGTGCCATCAGTGCCCAAGAGACCCAGTACTTC.

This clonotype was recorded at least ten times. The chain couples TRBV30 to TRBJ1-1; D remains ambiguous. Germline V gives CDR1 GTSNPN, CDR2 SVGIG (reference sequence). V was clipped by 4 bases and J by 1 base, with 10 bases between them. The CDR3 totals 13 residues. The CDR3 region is CAWNREENTEAFF. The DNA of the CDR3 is TGTGCCTGGAATCGGGAGGAGAACACTGAAGCTTTCTTT. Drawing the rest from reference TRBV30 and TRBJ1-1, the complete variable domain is SQTIHQWPATLVQPVGSPLSLECTVEGTSNPNLYWYRQAAGRGLQLLFYSVGIGQISSEVPQNLSASRPQDRQFILSSKKLLLSDSGFYLCAWNREENTEAFFGQGTRLTVV.

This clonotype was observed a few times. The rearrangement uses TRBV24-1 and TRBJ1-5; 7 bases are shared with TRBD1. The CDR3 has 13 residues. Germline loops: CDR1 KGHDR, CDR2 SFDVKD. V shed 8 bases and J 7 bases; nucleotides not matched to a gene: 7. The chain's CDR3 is CATTDRAGQPQHF. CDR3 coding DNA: TGTGCCACCACCGACAGGGCAGGCCAGCCCCAGCATTTT.

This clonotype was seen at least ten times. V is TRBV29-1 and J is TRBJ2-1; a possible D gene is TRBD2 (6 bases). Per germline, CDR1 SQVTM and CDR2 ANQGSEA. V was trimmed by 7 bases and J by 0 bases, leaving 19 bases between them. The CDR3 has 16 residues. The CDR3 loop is CSEVGSGGPSYNEQFF. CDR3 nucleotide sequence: TGCAGCGAAGTCGGGAGTGGCGGACCCTCCTACAATGAGCAGTTCTTC.

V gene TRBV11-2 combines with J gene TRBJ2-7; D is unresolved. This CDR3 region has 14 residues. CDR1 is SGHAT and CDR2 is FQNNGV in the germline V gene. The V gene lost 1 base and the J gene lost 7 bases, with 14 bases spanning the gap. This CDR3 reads CASSLGKDLREQYF. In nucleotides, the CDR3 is TGTGCCAGCAGCTTAGGGAAAGACCTGAGGGAGCAGTACTTC.

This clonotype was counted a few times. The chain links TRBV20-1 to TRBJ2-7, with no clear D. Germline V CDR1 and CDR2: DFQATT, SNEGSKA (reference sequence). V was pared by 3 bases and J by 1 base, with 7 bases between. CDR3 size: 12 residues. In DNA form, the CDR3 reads TGCAGTGCTAGGCTGGTGTCCTACGAGCAGTACTTC. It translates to CSARLVSYEQYF.

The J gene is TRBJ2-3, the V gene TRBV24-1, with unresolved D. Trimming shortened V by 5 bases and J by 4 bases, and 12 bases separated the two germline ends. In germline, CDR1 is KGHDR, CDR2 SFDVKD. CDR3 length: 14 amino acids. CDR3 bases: TGTGCCACCAGTGTCGATGCGTACTCAGATACGCAGTATTTT. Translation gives CATSVDAYSDTQYF.

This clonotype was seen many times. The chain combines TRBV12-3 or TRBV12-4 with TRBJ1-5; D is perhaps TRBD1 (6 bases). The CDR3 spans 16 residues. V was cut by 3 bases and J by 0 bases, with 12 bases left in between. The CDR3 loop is CASSFSRGGSNQPQHF. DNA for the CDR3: TGTGCCAGCAGTTTCTCCAGGGGAGGTAGCAATCAGCCCCAGCATTTT.

The CDR3 nucleotides read TGTGCCAGCAGCATCAGCAGCTCCTACGAGCAGTACTTC. Its protein product is CASSISSSYEQYF. The chain couples TRBV7-3 to TRBJ2-7; D is unresolved. Per germline, CDR1 SGHTA and CDR2 FQGTGA. Between the trimmed V and J ends, which lost 5 bases and 0 bases, there was a span of 8 bases. There are 13 residues in the CDR3.

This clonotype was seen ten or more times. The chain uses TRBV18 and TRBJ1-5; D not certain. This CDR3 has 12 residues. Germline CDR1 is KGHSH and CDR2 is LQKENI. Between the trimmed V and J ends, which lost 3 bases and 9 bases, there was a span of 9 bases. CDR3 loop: CASSPPVGPQHF. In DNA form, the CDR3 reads TGTGCCAGCTCACCGCCGGTGGGGCCCCAGCATTTT.

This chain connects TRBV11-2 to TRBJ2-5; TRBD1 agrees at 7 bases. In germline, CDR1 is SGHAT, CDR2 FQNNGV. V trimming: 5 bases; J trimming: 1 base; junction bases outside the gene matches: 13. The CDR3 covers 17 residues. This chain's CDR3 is CASSPILTGWSQETQYF. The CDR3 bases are TGTGCCAGCAGCCCCATTTTGACAGGGTGGTCCCAAGAGACCCAGTACTTC.

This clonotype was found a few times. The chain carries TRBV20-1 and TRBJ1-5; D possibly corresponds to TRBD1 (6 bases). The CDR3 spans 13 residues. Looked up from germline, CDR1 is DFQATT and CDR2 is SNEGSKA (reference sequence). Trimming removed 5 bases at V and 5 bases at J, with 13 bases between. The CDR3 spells CSAPTGIHQPQHF. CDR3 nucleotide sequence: TGCAGTGCTCCTACAGGGATTCATCAGCCCCAGCATTTT.

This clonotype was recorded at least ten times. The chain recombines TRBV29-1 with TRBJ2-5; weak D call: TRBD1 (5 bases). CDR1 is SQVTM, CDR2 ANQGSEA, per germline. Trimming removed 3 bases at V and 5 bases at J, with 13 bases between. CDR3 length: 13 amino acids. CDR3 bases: TGCAGCGTTGAGGGGCGAAGACAGGAGACCCAGTACTTC. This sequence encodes CSVEGRRQETQYF. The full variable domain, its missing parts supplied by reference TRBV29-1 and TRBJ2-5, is SAVISQKPSRDICQRGTSLTIQCQVDSQVTMMFWYRQQPGQSLTLIATANQGSEATYESGFVIDKFPISRPNLTFSTLTVSNMSPEDSSIYLCSVEGRRQETQYFGPGTRLLVL.

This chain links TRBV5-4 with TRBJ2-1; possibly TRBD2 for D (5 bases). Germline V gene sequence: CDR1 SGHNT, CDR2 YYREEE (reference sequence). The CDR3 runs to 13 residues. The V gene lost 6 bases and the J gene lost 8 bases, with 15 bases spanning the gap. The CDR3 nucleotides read TGTGCCAGCACCACACCGGGAATCTATGAGCAGTTCTTC. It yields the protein CASTTPGIYEQFF.